One and the same sample provided the 10 T cell receptor beta chains below, sequenced in a study of T cells after posttransplantation cyclophosphamide. Controls had myeloablative marrow grafts with methotrexate and calcineurin inhibitor, sampled at 1 year. Method: immunoSEQ multiplex PCR; TCRdb's copy keeps in-frame clones and lacks some. Here the sample spans approximately 15,000 clones, 80% to 90% being singletons. Specimen: PBMCs, collected 430 to 450 days after allogeneic stem cell transplant with calcineurin inhibitor and methotrexate. These receptors were obtained from a male patient between 25 and 39 years old who received an allogeneic stem cell transplant from an unrelated donor, was CMV-positive, and had acute and chronic GVHD. Some of the T cells might come from the graft donor.

This clone was counted a single time. This chain links TRBV10-2 with TRBJ2-4, with 8 bases identical to TRBD2. Germline loops: CDR1 WSHSY, CDR2 SAAADI. J gave up 0 bases and V 6 bases, and 7 bases lay outside the gene matches. CDR3 length: 16 amino acids. CDR3 region: CASREGREGAKNIQYF. DNA of the CDR3: TGCGCCAGCAGGGAAGGACGGGAGGGAGCCAAAAACATTCAGTACTTC.

DNA for the CDR3: TGTGCCAGCAGTGGAACGGACAGAGCTAACTATGGCTACACCTTC. Residues: CASSGTDRANYGYTF. The chain links TRBV6-6 to TRBJ1-2, with D perhaps matching TRBD1 (6 bases). The CDR3 totals 15 residues. V was cut by 5 bases and J by 0 bases, with 13 bases left in between. Germline values: CDR1 MNHNY, CDR2 SVGAGI (reference sequence).

This clone was seen just once. The V gene is TRBV7-9, the J gene TRBJ2-5; TRBD1 matches at 9 bases. The germline V gene encodes CDR1 SEHNR and CDR2 FQNEAQ (reference sequence). The ends lost 7 bases at V and 2 bases at J; junction bases unmatched: 5. CDR3 length: 14 residues. The CDR3: CASTGTGNQETQYF. The CDR3 DNA follows: TGTGCCAGCACCGGGACAGGGAATCAAGAGACCCAGTACTTC.

The rearrangement joins TRBV7-9 to TRBJ1-5, with TRBD1 matching 10 bases. The CDR3 has 14 residues. The V gene's germline CDR1 is SEHNR and CDR2 FQNEAQ (reference sequence). The J segment lost 7 bases and the V segment lost 4 bases, leaving 4 bases of the junction unmatched. The CDR3 spells CASSSDRGTQPQHF. The CDR3 nucleotides read TGTGCCAGCAGCTCGGACAGGGGGACACAGCCCCAGCATTTT. Supplemented by reference TRBV7-9 and TRBJ1-5, the full variable domain reads DTGVSQNPRHKITKRGQNVTFRCDPISEHNRLYWYRQTLGQGPEFLTYFQNEAQLEKSRLLSDRFSAERPKGSFSTLEIQRTEQGDSAMYLCASSSDRGTQPQHFGDGTRLSIL.

The chain links TRBV5-5 to TRBJ2-7; possible D gene TRBD1, 6 bases. Between the trimmed V and J ends, which lost 4 bases and 2 bases, there was a span of 16 bases. The CDR3 loop spans 15 amino acids. The germline CDR1 and CDR2 sequences are SGHKS and YYEKEE (reference sequence). CDR3 bases: TGTGCCAGCAGCCCGGACCTTTGGACAGCCTACGAGCAGTACTTC. This sequence encodes CASSPDLWTAYEQYF. Full variable domain (outside the CDR3, taken from reference TRBV5-5 and TRBJ2-7): DAGVTQSPTHLIKTRGQQVTLRCSPISGHKSVSWYQQVLGQGPQFIFQYYEKEERGRGNFPDRFSARQFPNYSSELNVNALLLGDSALYLCASSPDLWTAYEQYFGPGTRLTVT.

The chain joins TRBV7-8 to TRBJ2-3; 8 bases are a match to TRBD2. Germline loops: CDR1 SGHVS, CDR2 FQNEAQ. The length of the CDR3 is 16 residues. J was trimmed by 3 bases and V by 3 bases; bases with no gene match: 8. CDR3 sequence reads: CASSFRGGGSTDTQYF. As DNA, the CDR3 is TGTGCCAGCAGCTTCCGTGGCGGGGGGTCGACAGATACGCAGTATTTT. Using reference TRBV7-8 and TRBJ2-3 for the parts outside the CDR3, the full variable domain is GAGVSQSPRYKVAKRGQDVALRCDPISGHVSLFWYQQALGQGPEFLTYFQNEAQLDKSGLPSDRFFAERPEGSVSTLKIQRTQQEDSAVYLCASSFRGGGSTDTQYFGPGTRLTVL.

This chain joins TRBV11-2 and TRBJ2-7; 8 bases fit TRBD2. Germline CDR1 reads SGHAT; CDR2 reads FQNNGV. V lost 0 bases to trimming and J lost 2 bases; unmatched junction nucleotides: 9. This CDR3 comprises 17 residues. The CDR3 sequence: CASSLERGADPTYEQYF. The CDR3, as DNA: TGTGCCAGCAGCTTAGAGCGGGGGGCGGATCCCACCTACGAGCAGTACTTC.

The genes are TRBV5-1 and TRBJ2-7; D remains ambiguous. Trimming removed 2 bases from V and 4 bases from J, with 7 bases in between. The CDR3 runs to 12 residues. Germline lookup yields CDR1 SGHRS and CDR2 YFSETQ. Written as DNA, the CDR3 is TGCGCCAGCAGCTTTGCAGGTTACGAGCAGTACTTC. This codes for CASSFAGYEQYF.

The chain is built from TRBV7-8 and TRBJ2-7; TRBD1 agrees at 8 bases. The CDR3 covers 15 residues. Losses at the gene ends were 2 bases for V and 1 base for J; bases not matched to a gene: 4. Looked up from germline, CDR1 is SGHVS and CDR2 is FQNEAQ. This chain's CDR3 is CASSLLGQGSYEQYF. The CDR3, as DNA: TGTGCCAGCAGCTTACTAGGACAGGGATCCTACGAGCAGTACTTC.

In this sample, this clone turned up once. This chain links TRBV11-2 with TRBJ2-5; D not certain. Looked up from germline, CDR1 is SGHAT and CDR2 is FQNNGV. V lost 1 base to trimming and J lost 2 bases, with 8 bases between them. The CDR3 extends over 14 amino acids. The CDR3 here is CASSLGSVQETQYF. The CDR3 DNA reads as TGTGCCAGCAGCTTAGGATCGGTTCAAGAGACCCAGTACTTC.